These 14 T cell receptor beta chains originate from one sample sequenced in a study of T-cell reconstitution after alpha-beta-depleted transplantation in children. Preparation of the TCRbeta library was carried out with unique molecular identifiers. TCRdb re-derived calls from the PCR reads in MiXCR, one entry per CDR3 protein. The data show 350,000 to 500,000 distinct CDR3 sequences, approximately 41% seen once. The sequences come from PBMCs, collected before TCRalphabeta/CD19-depleted stem cell transplant. The receptor source for this set is a girl aged 2 to 10 with aplastic anemia, due to receive a stem cell transplant.

This clonotype was recorded many times. The gene calls are TRBV11-1 and TRBJ2-3, with TRBD1 matching over 9 bases. Germline CDR1 and CDR2: SGHAT and FQDESV (reference sequence). V lost 2 bases, J lost 6 bases, and 15 bases stayed unmatched. This CDR3 is built from 18 residues. The CDR3 bases are TGTGCCAGCAGCTTACGATTCCCGGGACAGGGAAGGCTTGATACGCAGTATTTT. Translated: CASSLRFPGQGRLDTQYF.

Ten or more counts support this clonotype. The chain combines TRBV10-3 with TRBJ2-1, with 8 bases fitting TRBD2. J was trimmed by 0 bases and V by 6 bases; bases with no gene match: 10. The CDR3 consists of 17 residues. Germline CDR1 ENHRY, CDR2 SYGVKD. CDR3: CAISGLLAARSYNEQFF. Here the CDR3 DNA reads TGTGCCATCAGCGGTCTACTAGCGGCCCGCTCCTACAATGAGCAGTTCTTC.

Notes on this clonotype: A much larger clone differs by one base, so this may be a read error. The chain employs TRBV27 and TRBJ2-7, with 9 bases lining up with TRBD1. The CDR3 covers 13 residues. The junction had 3 bases not matched to a gene; V was cut back by 6 bases and J by 3 bases. Germline-derived CDR1 and CDR2 are MNHEY and SMNVEV (reference sequence). The CDR3 spells CASRTGQGYEQYF. CDR3 DNA: TGTGCCAGCAGAACGGGACAGGGCTACGAGCAGTACTTC.

This clonotype was counted once. V is TRBV28 and J is TRBJ2-1; 9 bases fit TRBD1. The CDR3 loop spans 15 amino acids. Germline lookup yields CDR1 MDHEN and CDR2 SYDVKM. Trimming removed 5 bases from V and 7 bases from J; junction bases left unmatched: 9. The CDR3 nucleotides are TGTGCCAGCAGTGCGGACAGGGGAGGGTCGAATGAGCAGTTCTTC. Translating it yields CASSADRGGSNEQFF.

For this clonotype: A single base separates this from a much larger clone, so it may be a read error. V gene TRBV11-2 combines with J gene TRBJ2-2; 8 bases agree with TRBD2. Per germline, CDR1 SGHAT and CDR2 FQNNGV. This CDR3 is built from 19 residues. CDR3 region: CASSAMRGLSGAKTGELFF. CDR3 coding DNA: TGTGCCAGCAGCGCCATGAGGGGACTTAGCGGGGCGAAGACCGGGGAGCTGTTTTTT.

This clonotype was detected a few times. The rearrangement joins TRBV7-3 to TRBJ1-2; D is undetermined. This CDR3 is built from 13 residues. Trimming stripped 1 base from V and 8 bases from J, with 11 bases between. From germline, CDR1 is SGHTA and CDR2 FQGTGA. CDR3 in amino acids: CASSLKPWQGYTF. The CDR3, as DNA: TGTGCCAGCAGCTTAAAGCCCTGGCAGGGCTACACCTTC. Filled out from reference TRBV7-3 and TRBJ1-2, the complete variable domain reads GAGVSQTPSNKVTEKGKYVELRCDPISGHTALYWYRQSLGQGPEFLIYFQGTGAADDSGLPNDRFFAVRPEGSVSTLKIQRTERGDSAVYLCASSLKPWQGYTFGSGTRLTVV.

The rearrangement joins TRBV12-3 or TRBV12-4 to TRBJ2-5, with 7 bases matching TRBD2. The CDR3 spans 15 residues. After removal of 3 bases from V and 0 bases from J, the junction contained 4 bases not matched to a gene. CDR3 sequence: CASSLGGVYQETQYF. The CDR3 DNA follows: TGTGCCAGCAGTTTGGGGGGGGTCTACCAAGAGACCCAGTACTTC.

Ten or more counts support this clonotype. The gene calls are TRBV3-1 and TRBJ2-3, with TRBD2 matching 8 bases. Germline values: CDR1 LGHDT, CDR2 YNNKEL (reference sequence). The CDR3 covers 16 residues. The V and J ends lost 0 bases and 5 bases, in that order; junction bases with no gene match: 7. The CDR3 spells CASSQEAGRAGDTQYF. Here the CDR3 DNA reads TGTGCCAGCAGCCAAGAAGCCGGGAGGGCTGGAGATACGCAGTATTTT.

V usage is TRBV12-5 and J usage is TRBJ1-1; a possible D gene is TRBD1 (6 bases). Trimming took 5 bases from V and 0 from J, leaving 19 bases between them. The CDR3 is 17 amino acids. Germline V gene lookup returns CDR1 LGHNT and CDR2 FRNRAP. This CDR3 reads CASGISGGGLMNTEAFF. In nucleotides, the CDR3 is TGTGCTAGTGGTATTTCTGGCGGGGGCCTCATGAACACTGAAGCTTTCTTT.

In regard to this clonotype: A read error may explain this, as a much larger clone is one base away. V is TRBV20-1 and J is TRBJ1-4; D is unresolved. In germline, CDR1 is DFQATT, CDR2 SNEGSKA (reference sequence). The CDR3 is made up of 10 amino acids. V was shortened by 3 bases and J by 8 bases, with 4 bases between the two germline ends. CDR3 sequence reads: CSASGEKLFF. DNA of the CDR3: TGCAGTGCTAGTGGAGAAAAACTGTTTTTT.

The CDR3 DNA sequence: TGTGCCAGCAGCCTCTATACGAGGGGGGATTCCTACGAGCAGTACTTC. Its translation: CASSLYTRGDSYEQYF. The rearrangement links TRBV27 to TRBJ2-7; D possibly uses TRBD1 or TRBD2 (6 bases each). Germline V gene lookup returns CDR1 MNHEY and CDR2 SMNVEV (reference sequence). The CDR3 is 16 residues long. V lost 6 bases and J lost 1, with 19 bases in between.

This chain uses TRBV20-1 with TRBJ2-7, with 9 bases matching TRBD2. CDR1 and CDR2 (germline): DFQATT, SNEGSKA (reference sequence). CDR3 length: 15 residues. The ends lost 1 base at V and 0 bases at J; junction bases unmatched: 4. The CDR3 sequence: CSARGLAGSSYEQYF. DNA of the CDR3: TGCAGTGCTAGAGGCCTAGCGGGGAGCTCCTACGAGCAGTACTTC.

This clonotype was seen many times. The V call is TRBV3-1, the J call TRBJ2-4; 9 positions agree with TRBD2. V was clipped by 4 bases and J by 0 bases; unmatched bases: 7. The CDR3 sequence is 17 residues long. Germline V gene data show CDR1 as LGHDT and CDR2 as YNNKEL (reference sequence). The CDR3 bases are TGTGCCAGCAGCCCACGGGGACTAGCTCTAGCCAAAAACATTCAGTACTTC. Translated, it gives CASSPRGLALAKNIQYF.

V gene TRBV10-1 combines with J gene TRBJ1-1; D unclear. The CDR3 spans 13 residues. The V and J ends lost 8 bases and 4 bases respectively, with 14 bases between them. Germline V gene lookup returns CDR1 WNHNN and CDR2 SYGVQD (reference sequence). DNA for the CDR3: TGCGCCAGCGGTCTTGGGAGGGCCACTGAAGCTTTCTTT. This codes for CASGLGRATEAFF.